The 12 T cell receptor beta chains reported below all come from one sample, sequenced in a study of blood T cell repertoires in COVID-19 (dated by TCRdb to 2020 to 2022). The library was built by means of the immunoSEQ multiplex PCR assay. TCRdb carries this immuneACCESS record with in-frame sequences only. Its versions omit some clonotypes, under half of them owing to an unresolved V gene in the studies checked, with the rest unexplained. The sample includes under 350,000 clones, with over 75% observed a single time. Jointly, the top ten make up about an eighth of the sample. Sequenced: peripheral blood. These receptors were taken from a human donor in a cohort sampled during active COVID-19.

V gene TRBV21-1 combines with J gene TRBJ2-2; the table's D call, TRBD1, has no DNA check behind it. TRBV21-1 is tagged as a pseudogene. The CDR3 contains 16 residues. CDR3 in amino acids: CASSKWEEGDTGELFF. CDR3 nucleotide sequence: TGTGCCAGCAGCAAATGGGAAGAAGGGGACACCGGGGAGCTGTTTTTT.

This chain links TRBV7-2 with TRBJ2-5; 14 bases align to TRBD2. The CDR3 contains 16 residues. V lost 3 bases to trimming and J lost 4 bases; unmatched junction nucleotides: 4. The germline CDR1 and CDR2 sequences are SGHTA and FQGNSA. Here the CDR3 reads CASSLGGLAGVETQYF. As DNA, the CDR3 is TGTGCCAGCAGCTTGGGGGGACTAGCGGGAGTAGAGACCCAGTACTTC.

The chain couples TRBV6-6 to TRBJ1-1; TRBD1 matches 8 bases. The CDR3 extends over 13 amino acids. CDR1 is MNHNY, CDR2 SVGAGI, per germline (reference sequence). With V trimmed by 6 bases and J by 4 bases, 4 bases remained unmatched. The CDR3, as DNA: TGTGCCAGCAGCCTACAGGGGGGCACTGAAGCTTTCTTT. Its protein product is CASSLQGGTEAFF.

The V call is TRBV29-1, the J call TRBJ1-1; D not resolved. This CDR3 spans 11 amino acids. Germline V lookup: CDR1 SQVTM, CDR2 ANQGSEA. V was cut by 5 bases and J by 3 bases, with 7 bases left in between. CDR3 residues: CSVSRDTEAFF. As DNA, the CDR3 is TGCAGCGTTTCACGGGACACTGAAGCTTTCTTT.

The CDR3 nucleotides read TGTGCCAGCAGCCAAGATGGGGGGGACAGGGGGCGTATGGCTTTCTTT. This gives the protein CASSQDGGDRGRMAFF. The genes are TRBV3-1 (or the pseudogene TRBV3-2) and TRBJ1-1; 12 nucleotides line up with TRBD1. After removal of 0 bases from V and 11 bases from J, the junction contained 10 bases not matched to a gene. Germline V gives CDR1 LGHDT, CDR2 YNNKEL (reference sequence). This CDR3 is 16 amino acids long.

The chain couples TRBV5-4 to TRBJ2-2; 8 nucleotides align to TRBD2. CDR1 and CDR2 from the germline V gene are SGHNT and YYREEE (reference sequence). This CDR3 has 15 residues. With 4 bases clipped from V and 4 bases from J, the junction kept 6 bases outside the gene matches. CDR3 sequence reads: CASSTGGGITGELFF. CDR3 bases: TGTGCCAGCAGCACGGGAGGGGGTATCACCGGGGAGCTGTTTTTT.

The chain uses TRBV6-2 or TRBV6-3 and TRBJ2-3; D unresolved. V lost 5 bases, J lost 4 bases, and 13 bases lay in between. CDR1 and CDR2 (germline): MNHEY, SVGEGT. CDR3 length: 14 amino acids. The CDR3 DNA is TGTGCCAGCAGTCTCCAAACTCTTGCAGATACGCAGTATTTT. Its protein product is CASSLQTLADTQYF.

The chain has TRBV6-6 and TRBJ2-7; 7 bases fit TRBD2. Trimming at V came to 8 bases and at J to 4 bases, leaving 11 bases not matched to a gene. The CDR3 is 14 residues long. Looked up from germline, CDR1 is MNHNY and CDR2 is SVGAGI (reference sequence). This chain's CDR3 is CASGRAQGGYEQYF. CDR3 DNA sequence: TGTGCCAGCGGGAGGGCGCAGGGAGGATACGAGCAGTACTTC.

This clone has a single count. This chain joins TRBV6-6 and TRBJ1-5, with D possibly matching TRBD1 (5 bases). This CDR3 is 12 amino acids long. Trimming left V 6 bases short and J 9 bases short, with 12 bases between. Germline-derived CDR1 and CDR2 are MNHNY and SVGAGI (reference sequence). The CDR3 loop is CASSSGGRPQHF. The CDR3 DNA follows: TGTGCCAGCAGCTCCGGGGGAAGGCCCCAGCATTTT.

As concerns this clone: Other DNA sequences of this sample code for an identical CDR3. This chain connects TRBV9 to TRBJ2-3; D remains ambiguous. This CDR3 has 14 amino acids. Trimming stripped 0 bases from V and 6 bases from J, with 11 bases between. Germline lookup yields CDR1 SGDLS and CDR2 YYNGEE. The CDR3 loop reads CASSVASGMDTQYF. In DNA form, the CDR3 reads TGTGCCAGCAGCGTAGCTAGTGGCATGGATACGCAGTATTTT. Full variable domain (remainder filled in from reference TRBV9 and TRBJ2-3): DSGVTQTPKHLITATGQRVTLRCSPRSGDLSVYWYQQSLDQGLQFLIQYYNGEERAKGNILERFSAQQFPDLHSELNLSSLELGDSALYFCASSVASGMDTQYFGPGTRLTVL.

The chain employs TRBV15 and TRBJ1-6, with 10 nucleotides matching TRBD1. This CDR3 comprises 15 residues. Trimming removed 7 bases from V and 10 bases from J; junction bases left unmatched: 10. CDR1 and CDR2 from the germline V gene are LNHNV and YYDKDF (reference sequence). The CDR3 here is CATKQGQGFGSPLHF. The CDR3 nucleotides read TGTGCCACCAAGCAGGGACAGGGGTTCGGATCACCCCTCCACTTT.

The chain employs TRBV28 and TRBJ2-6; perhaps TRBD1 as D (6 bases). V lost 8 bases, J lost 2 bases, and 19 bases lay in between. Germline assignment: CDR1 MDHEN and CDR2 SYDVKM. The CDR3 spans 17 residues. As DNA, the CDR3 is TGTGCCAGCGGAAATTTACTGGCAGGGGCTGGGGCCAACGTCCTGACTTTC. It codes for CASGNLLAGAGANVLTF. The full variable domain, in which reference TRBV28 and TRBJ2-6 provide the parts outside the CDR3, is DVKVTQSSRYLVKRTGEKVFLECVQDMDHENMFWYRQDPGLGLRLIYFSYDVKMKEKGDIPEGYSVSREKKERFSLILESASTNQTSMYLCASGNLLAGAGANVLTFGAGSRLTVL.